This T cell receptor (beta chain) was sequenced for a study of blood T cell repertoires in COVID-19. Study at large: COVID-19 samples, acute and convalescent, were from the United States, Italy and Spain.

As processed by the authors: Estimates of nucleated cell counts were drawn from the amplification of reference gene primers. Profiling relied on immunoSEQ multiplex PCR, and the TCRdb table lists in-frame clones only, not all of them. For V, J and clone size, that table is used; D and trimming come from the DNA. The sample lists about 260,000 clones; approximately 82% were seen once. Trimming stripped 4 bases from V and 6 bases from J, with 10 bases between. CDR1 and CDR2 from the germline V gene are KGHDR and SFDVKD. CDR3 size: 13 residues. The source of this sequence is an elderly woman with acute or convalescent COVID-19. The material sequenced was peripheral blood. The chain carries TRBV24-1 and TRBJ2-3; TRBD2 is a possible D gene (5 bases). CDR3: CATSDRSGDTQYF. The CDR3 nucleotides are TGTGCCACCAGTGACCGGAGCGGTGATACGCAGTATTTT.